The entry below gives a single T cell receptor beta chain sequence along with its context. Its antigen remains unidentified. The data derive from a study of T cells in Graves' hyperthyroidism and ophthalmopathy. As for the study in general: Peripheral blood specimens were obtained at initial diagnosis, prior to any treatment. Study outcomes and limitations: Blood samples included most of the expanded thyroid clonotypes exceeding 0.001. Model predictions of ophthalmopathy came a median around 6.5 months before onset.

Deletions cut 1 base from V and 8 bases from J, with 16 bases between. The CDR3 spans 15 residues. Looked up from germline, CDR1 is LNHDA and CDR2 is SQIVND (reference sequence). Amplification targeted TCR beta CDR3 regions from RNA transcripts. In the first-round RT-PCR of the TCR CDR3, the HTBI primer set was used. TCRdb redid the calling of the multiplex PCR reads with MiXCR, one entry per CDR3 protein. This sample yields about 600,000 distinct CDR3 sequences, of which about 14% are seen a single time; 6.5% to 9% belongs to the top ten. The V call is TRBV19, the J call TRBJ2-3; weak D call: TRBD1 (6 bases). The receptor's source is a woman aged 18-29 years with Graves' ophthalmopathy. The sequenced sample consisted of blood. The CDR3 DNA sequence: TGTGCCAGTAGTATAGTAGGGACGGGACATCCTACGCAGTATTTT. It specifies CASSIVGTGHPTQYF.